This T cell receptor beta chain was observed in a study of control samples from healthy donors and cancer patients. The CDR3 extends over 11 amino acids. CDR1 is DFQATT and CDR2 is SNEGSKA in the germline V gene (reference sequence). V dropped 1 base and J dropped 7 bases, with 7 bases sitting between them. Data came from immunoSEQ multiplex PCR; TCRdb stores just in-frame clones and leaves some out. The sample lists about 26,000 clones; 82% were seen once. In its sample, this clone was seen a few times. Material for sequencing was PBMCs. This sequence joins TRBV20-1 and TRBJ1-1; D unclear. The TCR was taken from a man aged 60 to 75 with colorectal cancer. The CDR3 DNA is TGCAGTGCTAGAGTGGCCTTTGAAGCTTTCTTT. It specifies CSARVAFEAFF.